The 31 T cell receptor beta chains below were found in one sample sequenced in a study of shared clonotypes between healthy human individuals. The repertoire was sequenced with immunoSEQ multiplex PCR; TCRdb's copy has only in-frame clones and lacks some. The table includes about a million clones, 70% to 85% detected once. Material: memory CD4+ T cells from PBMCs. Subset of the sample: CD45RA-negative fraction. The receptor set was obtained from a man aged 18 to 29 in good health. Some clones in this sample may be carry-over from other donors' samples.

This chain links TRBV28 with TRBJ1-1; maybe TRBD1 (5 bases). The CDR3 sequence is 17 residues long. CDR1 is MDHEN and CDR2 is SYDVKM in the germline V gene. Trimming cost V 7 bases and J 0 bases, with 21 bases left between them. This CDR3 reads CASTESAGGNLNTEAFF. The DNA of the CDR3 is TGTGCCAGCACTGAATCTGCGGGGGGAAACCTGAACACTGAAGCTTTCTTT.

For this clone: Other DNA sequences in the sample encode the same CDR3. The chain links TRBV18 to TRBJ2-7; 11 bases agree with TRBD1. Germline V gene lookup returns CDR1 KGHSH and CDR2 LQKENI. The CDR3 runs to 14 residues. With V trimmed by 3 bases and J by 4 bases, 2 bases remained unmatched. CDR3 residues: CASSPGTGGYEQYF. In nucleotides, the CDR3 is TGTGCCAGCTCACCGGGGACAGGGGGGTACGAGCAGTACTTC.

The genes are TRBV6-1 and TRBJ2-7; 7 bases agree with TRBD2. V was clipped by 0 bases and J by 7 bases; unmatched bases: 9. This CDR3 spans 15 amino acids. The germline CDR1 and CDR2 sequences are MNHNS and SASEGT. The CDR3 spells CASSEAPGTAGEQYF. The CDR3 DNA is TGTGCCAGCAGTGAAGCGCCGGGAACAGCGGGGGAGCAGTACTTC.

The chain employs TRBV6-6 and TRBJ1-2; 9 bases agree with TRBD1. V shed 5 bases, J shed 5 bases, and the junction held 6 bases outside the gene matches. The CDR3 contains 14 residues. CDR1 is MNHNY, CDR2 SVGAGI, per germline (reference sequence). CDR3 DNA: TGTGCCAGCAGTCCCGGACAGGGGACGTATGGCTACACCTTC. This sequence encodes CASSPGQGTYGYTF.

The chain joins TRBV7-2 to TRBJ2-5; D unresolved. This CDR3 spans 13 amino acids. Germline V gene lookup returns CDR1 SGHTA and CDR2 FQGNSA. Trimming left V 5 bases short and J 4 bases short, with 11 bases between. CDR3 protein: CASSPPSSETQYF. The DNA for the CDR3 is TGTGCCAGCAGCCCACCCAGTTCAGAGACCCAGTACTTC.

V gene TRBV11-2 combines with J gene TRBJ1-4, with 7 positions matching TRBD1. J was trimmed by 0 bases and V by 2 bases; bases with no gene match: 3. CDR1 and CDR2 (germline): SGHAT, FQNNGV. This CDR3 comprises 16 residues. The CDR3: CASSLTTGATNEKLFF. CDR3 in DNA: TGTGCCAGCAGCTTAACCACAGGGGCAACTAATGAAAAACTGTTTTTT.

This clone has a handful of counts. The genes are TRBV5-1 and TRBJ2-2, with D possibly TRBD2 on 7 matching bases. CDR3 length: 16 amino acids. Germline V gene data show CDR1 as SGHRS and CDR2 as YFSETQ. Deletions cut 3 bases from V and 3 bases from J, with 15 bases between. DNA for the CDR3: TGCGCCAGCAGCTCTACGACCGGGGGGCACACCGGGGAGCTGTTTTTT. The encoded protein is CASSSTTGGHTGELFF.

The chain uses TRBV10-1 and TRBJ2-3; 7 nucleotides agree with TRBD2. This CDR3 region has 16 residues. V trimming: 0 bases; J trimming: 6 bases; junction bases outside the gene matches: 9. In germline, CDR1 is WNHNN, CDR2 SYGVQD (reference sequence). CDR3 nucleotide sequence: TGCGCCAGCAGTGAGTCGCGCGCGGGAGAGGGTGATACGCAGTATTTT. Residues: CASSESRAGEGDTQYF.

V and J are TRBV11-2 and TRBJ1-3; D is unclear. Trimming took off 1 base at V and 6 bases at J, with 10 bases between the two ends. Germline values: CDR1 SGHAT, CDR2 FQNNGV. This CDR3 region has 14 residues. The CDR3 sequence is CASSLVGKANTIYF. The CDR3 nucleotides read TGTGCCAGCAGCTTAGTAGGGAAGGCAAACACCATATATTTT.

This clone was seen more than once but under ten times. The chain links TRBV28 to TRBJ1-1; TRBD1 aligns across 7 bases. Germline CDR1 MDHEN, CDR2 SYDVKM. The CDR3 covers 13 residues. The J segment lost 0 bases and the V segment lost 6 bases, leaving 1 base of the junction unmatched. The CDR3 spells CASRDRMNTEAFF. CDR3 nucleotide sequence: TGTGCCAGCAGGGACAGGATGAACACTGAAGCTTTCTTT.

V is TRBV5-1 and J is TRBJ2-1; D is unresolved. The CDR3 covers 14 residues. Germline V gene lookup returns CDR1 SGHRS and CDR2 YFSETQ. The ends were cut back, 4 bases at V and 2 bases at J, with 10 bases in the middle. CDR3 sequence (DNA): TGCGCCAGCAGCCTGGCGGCAACCTACAATGAGCAGTTCTTC. Protein: CASSLAATYNEQFF.

The rearrangement joins TRBV6-1 to TRBJ2-1; 9 bases are a match to TRBD2. After removal of 6 bases from V and 4 bases from J, the junction contained 7 bases not matched to a gene. CDR3 length: 15 amino acids. CDR1 and CDR2 from the germline V gene are MNHNS and SASEGT. CDR3 amino acids: CASRAGLANYNEQFF. The CDR3 coding sequence is TGTGCCAGCAGGGCAGGACTAGCGAATTACAATGAGCAGTTCTTC.

This chain links TRBV28 with TRBJ2-1; 13 bases line up with TRBD2. J gave up 0 bases and V 7 bases, and 24 bases lay outside the gene matches. The CDR3 totals 23 residues. The germline V gene has CDR1 MDHEN and CDR2 SYDVKM. CDR3 nucleotide sequence: TGTGCCAGCATCCGCCGGGACAGGGGGGCCGGGACTAGCGGGACGAGCTCCTACAATGAGCAGTTCTTC. This codes for CASIRRDRGAGTSGTSSYNEQFF.

This clone was counted once. The chain employs TRBV7-2 and TRBJ2-1; TRBD1 aligns across 9 bases. This CDR3 is built from 16 residues. After removal of 6 bases from V and 2 bases from J, the junction contained 8 bases not matched to a gene. Germline CDR1 SGHTA, CDR2 FQGNSA. In nucleotides, the CDR3 is TGTGCCAGCAGTTGGACTGGGACAGGGCCCTACAATGAGCAGTTCTTC. Protein product: CASSWTGTGPYNEQFF.

The chain has TRBV19 and TRBJ2-5; D uncertain. This CDR3 comprises 11 residues. Germline-derived CDR1 and CDR2 are LNHDA and SQIVND (reference sequence). The V end lost 5 bases, the J end lost 7 bases, and 8 bases lay between the germline ends. The CDR3 region is CASSYSLTQYF. The CDR3 bases are TGTGCCAGTAGTTATTCCTTGACCCAGTACTTC.

This clone came up once. This sequence joins TRBV15 and TRBJ2-7; D remains ambiguous. Germline V CDR1 and CDR2: LNHNV, YYDKDF (reference sequence). CDR3 length: 12 residues. Trimming stripped 3 bases from V and 5 bases from J, with 8 bases between. This chain's CDR3 is CATSRTVDEQYF. In DNA, the CDR3 is TGTGCCACCAGCAGGACGGTGGACGAGCAGTACTTC.

The chain carries TRBV5-4 and TRBJ2-2; D perhaps matches TRBD2 (5 bases). V was pared by 0 bases and J by 5 bases, with 8 bases between. CDR1 and CDR2 from the germline V gene are SGHNT and YYREEE (reference sequence). CDR3 size: 14 residues. The CDR3 DNA is TGTGCCAGCAGCTTGGACTTAGCGACCGGGGAGCTGTTTTTT. Its translation is CASSLDLATGELFF. Full variable domain (rest looked up from reference TRBV5-4 and TRBJ2-2): ETGVTQSPTHLIKTRGQQVTLRCSSQSGHNTVSWYQQALGQGPQFIFQYYREEENGRGNFPPRFSGLQFPNYSSELNVNALELDDSALYLCASSLDLATGELFFGEGSRLTVL.

This chain joins TRBV28 and TRBJ2-1; D is perhaps TRBD1 or TRBD2 (5 bases each). Germline CDR1 MDHEN, CDR2 SYDVKM. V was cut by 5 bases and J by 15 bases, with 14 bases left in between. There are 11 residues in the CDR3. The CDR3 loop is CASSDRDPPFF. The CDR3 bases are TGTGCCAGCAGTGACCGGGACCCTCCGTTCTTC. Drawing the rest from reference TRBV28 and TRBJ2-1, the complete variable domain is DVKVTQSSRYLVKRTGEKVFLECVQDMDHENMFWYRQDPGLGLRLIYFSYDVKMKEKGDIPEGYSVSREKKERFSLILESASTNQTSMYLCASSDRDPPFFGPGTRLTVL.

V gene TRBV10-2 combines with J gene TRBJ2-4; D ambiguous. V was cut by 3 bases and J by 0 bases, with 12 bases left in between. The germline gives CDR1 WSHSY, CDR2 SAAADI. The CDR3 contains 16 residues. CDR3 DNA: TGCGCCAGCAGTGAAGTTAGGTGGCTAGCCAAAAACATTCAGTACTTC. Its translation is CASSEVRWLAKNIQYF.

The rearrangement links TRBV7-2 to TRBJ2-4; no reliable D call. V shed 4 bases and J shed 13 bases, with 11 bases lying between them. The CDR3 is 11 residues long. CDR1 SGHTA and CDR2 FQGNSA come from the germline V gene. DNA of the CDR3: TGTGCCAGCAGCTCGGCTAGGGTACAGTACTTC. It translates to CASSSARVQYF.

This sequence joins TRBV6-4 and TRBJ2-1; a weak D match, TRBD1 (6 bases). Germline values: CDR1 MRHNA, CDR2 SNTAGT. V was shortened by 2 bases and J by 10 bases, with 9 bases between the two germline ends. This CDR3 contains 12 residues. This CDR3 is CASSDTGLEQFF. The CDR3, as DNA: TGTGCCAGCAGTGACACAGGGCTGGAGCAGTTCTTC.

This clone has more than one count but fewer than ten. The chain recombines TRBV20-1 with TRBJ1-1; TRBD1 matches at 7 bases. Per the germline V gene, CDR1 is DFQATT and CDR2 is SNEGSKA (reference sequence). The CDR3 runs 11 residues. The CDR3 region has the DNA TGCAGAACAGGGGATCCCACTGAAGCTTTCTTT. It codes for CRTGDPTEAFF.

This chain connects TRBV4-2 to TRBJ2-5; D may be TRBD1 (6 bases). Germline loops: CDR1 LGHNA, CDR2 YNFKEQ. Trimming took 0 bases from V and 7 from J, leaving 9 bases between them. The CDR3 sequence is 13 residues long. The CDR3 loop is CASSQEGGRTQYF. The CDR3 nucleotides are TGTGCCAGCAGCCAAGAAGGGGGTAGGACCCAGTACTTC.

This chain joins TRBV5-4 and TRBJ2-1; a weak D match, TRBD1 (5 bases). Germline CDR1 is SGHNT and CDR2 is YYREEE (reference sequence). The CDR3 runs 16 residues. The germline V and J ends were trimmed by 0 bases and 0 bases, with 10 bases remaining between them. The CDR3 is CASSLGGFFSYNEQFF. CDR3 DNA: TGTGCCAGCAGCTTGGGGGGCTTTTTCTCCTACAATGAGCAGTTCTTC. Using reference TRBV5-4 and TRBJ2-1 for the parts outside the CDR3, the full variable domain is ETGVTQSPTHLIKTRGQQVTLRCSSQSGHNTVSWYQQALGQGPQFIFQYYREEENGRGNFPPRFSGLQFPNYSSELNVNALELDDSALYLCASSLGGFFSYNEQFFGPGTRLTVL.

This chain uses TRBV29-1 with TRBJ2-7, with TRBD2 matching 7 bases. Losses at the gene ends were 3 bases for V and 5 bases for J; bases not matched to a gene: 4. Germline V CDR1 and CDR2: SQVTM, ANQGSEA. CDR3 size: 12 residues. The DNA of the CDR3 is TGCAGCGTTGATGTGGGGGGGAACGAGCAGTACTTC. As protein: CSVDVGGNEQYF.

This clone showed up just once. V is TRBV1 and J is TRBJ2-2; TRBD2 was called by the table and not checked on the DNA. TRBV1 counts as a pseudogene. This CDR3 is built from 18 residues. CDR3 bases: TGCACCAGCAGCCAAGATAGGCTAGCGGGAAAACGAACCGGGGAGCTGTTTTTT. Its translation is CTSSQDRLAGKRTGELFF.

V usage is TRBV5-4 and J usage is TRBJ2-3; 12 positions agree with TRBD2. CDR3 length: 19 amino acids. The germline V gene encodes CDR1 SGHNT and CDR2 YYREEE (reference sequence). J was trimmed by 6 bases and V by 4 bases; bases with no gene match: 18. CDR3 region: CASSPQRLAGVVLGDTQYF. The CDR3 DNA reads as TGTGCCAGCAGCCCTCAGAGACTAGCGGGAGTAGTATTGGGGGATACGCAGTATTTT.

This chain links TRBV4-2 with TRBJ1-5; D gene uncertain. The CDR3 spans 14 residues. The ends were cut back, 1 base at V and 5 bases at J, with 9 bases in the middle. CDR1 and CDR2 (germline): LGHNA, YNFKEQ. The CDR3 here is CASSQGHGDQPQHF. In nucleotides, the CDR3 is TGTGCCAGCAGCCAAGGGCACGGCGATCAGCCCCAGCATTTT.

The chain has TRBV27 and TRBJ1-2; 7 nucleotides match TRBD1. J lost 4 bases, V lost 5 bases, and 10 bases had no gene match. The CDR3 consists of 15 residues. Germline V gene sequence: CDR1 MNHEY, CDR2 SMNVEV (reference sequence). CDR3 DNA: TGTGCCAGCAGTCCGCCGGGACAGAGGAGCTATGGCTACACCTTC. Translation gives CASSPPGQRSYGYTF.

Only a few counts were recorded for this clone. V and J are TRBV29-1 and TRBJ1-4; TRBD1 is a possible D gene (5 bases). Germline CDR1 reads SQVTM; CDR2 reads ANQGSEA. CDR3 length: 15 amino acids. V was cut by 4 bases and J by 5 bases, with 17 bases left in between. CDR3 amino acids: CSVAFQQGRNEKLFF. The CDR3 DNA sequence: TGCAGCGTTGCCTTTCAGCAGGGACGAAATGAAAAACTGTTTTTT.

This rearrangement joins TRBV6-6 to TRBJ2-7; TRBD1 might be the D (6 bases). The V end was cut by 3 bases, the J end by 0 bases, with 15 bases between. The CDR3 runs to 16 residues. CDR1 and CDR2 from the germline V gene are MNHNY and SVGAGI (reference sequence). The CDR3 here is CASSYSTGSSSYEQYF. Here the CDR3 DNA reads TGTGCCAGCAGTTATTCTACAGGGTCGAGCTCCTACGAGCAGTACTTC.